Detailed here is one T cell receptor (beta chain). Profiled with immunoSEQ multiplex PCR; TCRdb holds only in-frame clones, not every one. Of tens of thousands of clones in the sample, 90% to 95% were seen once. The CDR3 is made up of 16 amino acids. V lost 1 base to trimming and J lost 0 bases, with 13 bases between them. The germline gives CDR1 SGHAT, CDR2 FQNNGV. This record belongs to a study of blood T cell repertoires in COVID-19. The source is a human donor in a cohort sampled during active COVID-19. The chain combines TRBV11-2 with TRBJ2-7; a possible D gene is TRBD1 (5 bases). Input material: peripheral blood. The CDR3 spells CASSLVTQRGSYEQYF. CDR3 coding DNA: TGTGCCAGCAGCTTAGTCACTCAAAGGGGCTCCTACGAGCAGTACTTC.